Listed below are T cell receptor beta chains from one sample, sequenced in a study of blood T cell repertoires in COVID-19. TCRdb's table, derived via immunoSEQ multiplex PCR, lists solely in-frame clones and lacks some. The table includes roughly 45,000 clones, 70% to 90% detected once. Material for sequencing was peripheral blood. Receptors originate from a woman aged 80 or older with COVID-19, enrolled during active disease. Each CDR3 is given with its conserved first and last residue. Each record gives: V gene, clone size, J gene, CDR3 protein. Not every row has a clone size; where given, it reads once, few, many or a size class.

>TRBV21-1|.|TRBJ2-7
CASRRQGNEQYF
>TRBV28|.|TRBJ2-2
CASSFYSQPNTGELFF
>TRBV19|medium-sized|TRBJ1-5
CASSRQGANQPQHF
>TRBV7-9|.|TRBJ2-7
CASSFLRGLSYEQYF
>TRBV6-5|.|TRBJ1-4
CASSYSLRGNEKLFF
>TRBV7-3|once|TRBJ1-2
CASSDRGGYGYTF
>TRBV5-1|once|TRBJ2-5
CASSFGTSGSAGETQYF
>TRBV5-4|.|TRBJ1-1
CASSPGRGVNTEAFF
>TRBV2|.|TRBJ1-5
CASSAEGQTNQPQHF
>TRBV2|.|TRBJ2-3
CASRGPRAPFTDTQYF
>TRBV3-1/TRBV3-2|once|TRBJ1-6
CASSQDSGGWTPLHF
>TRBV5-1|.|TRBJ1-1
CASTLAGATEAFF
>TRBV19|.|TRBJ1-5
CASKLPGAGGQPQHF
>TRBV11-1|.|TRBJ1-1
CASSLGPRGQGEAFF
>TRBV28|.|TRBJ1-5
CASSLGQPQHF
>TRBV19|.|TRBJ1-6
CATSRQGDYVSYNSPLHF
>TRBV7-2|.|TRBJ1-6
CASSLGTGGSTYNSPLHF
>TRBV7-3|.|TRBJ2-1
CASSRRGTGDNEQFF
>TRBV11-2|once|TRBJ1-2
CASRGFRAASDGYTF
>TRBV6-5|.|TRBJ2-7
CASRLNRDSYEQYF
>TRBV10-2|few|TRBJ1-2
CASSIDGANYGYTF
>TRBV12-3/TRBV12-4|.|TRBJ1-1
CASSLARAFEAFF
>TRBV24-1|.|TRBJ2-2
CATSDPGQSTGELFF
>TRBV24-1|.|TRBJ2-7
CATSDPRAASYEQYF
>TRBV18|.|TRBJ1-2
CASSPQGAGAGYTF
>TRBV27|.|TRBJ1-5
CASSVAGHQPQHF
>TRBV18|.|TRBJ2-2
CASSPPVGVNTGELFF
>TRBV5-1|.|TRBJ2-7
CASRPGTGLDEQYF
>TRBV5-8|.|TRBJ1-1
CARSDRVTEAFF
>TRBV19|.|TRBJ1-2
CASTWDRGLLNYGYTF